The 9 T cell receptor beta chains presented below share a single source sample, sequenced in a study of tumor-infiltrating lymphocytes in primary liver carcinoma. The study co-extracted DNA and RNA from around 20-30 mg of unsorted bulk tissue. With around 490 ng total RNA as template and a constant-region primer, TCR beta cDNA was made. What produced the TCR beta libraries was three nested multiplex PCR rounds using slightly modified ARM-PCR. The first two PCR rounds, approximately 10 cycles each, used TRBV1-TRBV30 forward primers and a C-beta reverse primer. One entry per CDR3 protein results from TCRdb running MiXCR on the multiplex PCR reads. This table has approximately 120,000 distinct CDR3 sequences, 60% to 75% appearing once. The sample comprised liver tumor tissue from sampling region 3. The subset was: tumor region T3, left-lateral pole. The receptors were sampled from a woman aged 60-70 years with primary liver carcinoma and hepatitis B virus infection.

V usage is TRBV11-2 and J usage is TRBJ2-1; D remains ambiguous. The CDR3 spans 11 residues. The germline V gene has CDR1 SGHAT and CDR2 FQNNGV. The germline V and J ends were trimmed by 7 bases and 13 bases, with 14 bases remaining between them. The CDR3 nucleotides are TGTGCCAGCAACTTGGATATGACTCAGTTCTTC. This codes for CASNLDMTQFF.

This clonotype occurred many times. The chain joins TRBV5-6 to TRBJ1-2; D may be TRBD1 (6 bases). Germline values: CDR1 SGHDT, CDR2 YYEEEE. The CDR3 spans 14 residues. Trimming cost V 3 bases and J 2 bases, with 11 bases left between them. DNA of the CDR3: TGTGCCAGCAGCTACGGGACACCAAACTATGGCTACACCTTC. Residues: CASSYGTPNYGYTF.

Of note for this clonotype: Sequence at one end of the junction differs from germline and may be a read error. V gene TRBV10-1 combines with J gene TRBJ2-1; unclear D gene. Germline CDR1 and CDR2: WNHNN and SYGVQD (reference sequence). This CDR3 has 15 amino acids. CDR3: CARSETSGRYNEQLF. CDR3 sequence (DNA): TGCGCCAGAAGTGAGACGTCCGGGCGATACAATGAGCAGCTCTTC.

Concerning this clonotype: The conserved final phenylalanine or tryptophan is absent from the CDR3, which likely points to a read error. The CDR3 DNA reads as TGTGCCTGCAGCTTAGGTCGGGGGGAGTGGGGTGTCGATGGGCAGTTCCTC. It yields the protein CACSLGRGEWGVDGQFL. The chain is built from TRBV11-3 and TRBJ2-1, with 7 positions matching TRBD2. From germline, CDR1 is SGHNT and CDR2 YENEEA. This CDR3 has 17 amino acids.

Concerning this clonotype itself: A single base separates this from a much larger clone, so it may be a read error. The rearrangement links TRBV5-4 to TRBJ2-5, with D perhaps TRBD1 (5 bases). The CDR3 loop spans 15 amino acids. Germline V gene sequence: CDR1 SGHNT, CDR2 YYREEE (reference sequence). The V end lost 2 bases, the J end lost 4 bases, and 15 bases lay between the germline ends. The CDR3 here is CASSLSQGVPETQYF. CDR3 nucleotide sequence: TGTGCCAGCAGCTTATCGCAGGGCGTCCCAGAGACCCAGTACTTC.

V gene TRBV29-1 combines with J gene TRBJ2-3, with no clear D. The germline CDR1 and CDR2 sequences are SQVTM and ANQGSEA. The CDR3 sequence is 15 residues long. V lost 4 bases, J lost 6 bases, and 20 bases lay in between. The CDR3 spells CSVGASVRSTDTQYF. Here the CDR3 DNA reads TGCAGCGTTGGAGCGAGTGTGAGGAGTACGGATACGCAGTATTTT.

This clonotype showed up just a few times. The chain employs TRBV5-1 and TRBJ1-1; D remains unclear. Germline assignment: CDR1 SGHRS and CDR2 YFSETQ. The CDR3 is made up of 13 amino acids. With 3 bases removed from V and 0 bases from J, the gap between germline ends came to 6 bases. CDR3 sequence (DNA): TGCGCCAGCAGCTACACACTGAACACTGAAGCTTTCTTT. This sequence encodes CASSYTLNTEAFF. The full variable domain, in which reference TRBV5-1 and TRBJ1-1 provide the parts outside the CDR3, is KAGVTQTPRYLIKTRGQQVTLSCSPISGHRSVSWYQQTPGQGLQFLFEYFSETQRNKGNFPGRFSGRQFSNSRSEMNVSTLELGDSALYLCASSYTLNTEAFFGQGTRLTVV.

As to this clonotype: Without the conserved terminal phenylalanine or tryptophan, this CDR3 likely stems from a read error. The CDR3 bases are TGTGCCAGCAGCTTTACAGGGAGTAACACTGAAGCTTTCTTA. It codes for CASSFTGSNTEAFL. The V and J genes are TRBV11-2 and TRBJ1-1; the D gene is possibly TRBD1 (6 bases). Trimming cost V 3 bases and J 2 bases, with 10 bases left between them. Germline V gene sequence: CDR1 SGHAT, CDR2 FQNNGV. This CDR3 has 14 amino acids.

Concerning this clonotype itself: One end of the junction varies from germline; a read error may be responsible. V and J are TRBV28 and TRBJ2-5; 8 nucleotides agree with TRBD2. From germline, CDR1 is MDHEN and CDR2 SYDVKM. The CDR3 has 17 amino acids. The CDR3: CASSSPVGREDQEIQYF. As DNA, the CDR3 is TGTGCCAGCAGTTCCCCCGTTGGGCGGGAGGACCAAGAGATCCAGTACTTC. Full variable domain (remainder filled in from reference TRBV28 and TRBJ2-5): DVKVTQSSRYLVKRTGEKVFLECVQDMDHENMFWYRQDPGLGLRLIYFSYDVKMKEKGDIPEGYSVSREKKERFSLILESASTNQTSMYLCASSSPVGREDQEIQYFGPGTRLLVL.